This TCR beta chain was captured in a study of neoadjuvant anti-PD-1 for oral cavity cancer. Study as a whole: Before surgery, most patients got three to four biweekly 3 mg/kg nivolumab doses.

The protocol was immunoSEQ multiplex PCR, while the TCRdb copy is restricted to in-frame clones and leaves out a portion. The data contain around 30,000 clones, 85% to 90% of them singletons. Trimming removed 5 bases from V and 7 bases from J, with 17 bases in between. CDR1 and CDR2 (germline): SEHNR, FQNEAQ (reference sequence). The CDR3 covers 14 residues. The J gene is TRBJ1-1, the V gene TRBV7-9; unclear D gene. The receptor's source is a person aged 40 to 85 with oral cavity squamous cell carcinoma. The specimen comprised PBMCs, sampled before nivolumab (anti-PD-1) treatment. The CDR3 spells CASSPTRSRNEAFF. The DNA of the CDR3 is TGTGCCAGCAGCCCCACCCGGAGCCGAAATGAAGCTTTCTTT.